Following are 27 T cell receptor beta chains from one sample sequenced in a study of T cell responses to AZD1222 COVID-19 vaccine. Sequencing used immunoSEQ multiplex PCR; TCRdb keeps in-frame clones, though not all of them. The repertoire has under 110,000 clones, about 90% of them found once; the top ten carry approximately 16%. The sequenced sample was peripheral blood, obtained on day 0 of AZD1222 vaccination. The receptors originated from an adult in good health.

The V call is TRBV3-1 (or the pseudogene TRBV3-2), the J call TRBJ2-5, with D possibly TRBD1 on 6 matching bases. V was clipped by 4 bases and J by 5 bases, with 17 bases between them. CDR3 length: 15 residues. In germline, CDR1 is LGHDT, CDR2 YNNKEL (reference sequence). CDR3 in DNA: TGTGCCAGCAGCCTTTCATACAGGGACGGGGAGACCCAGTACTTC. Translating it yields CASSLSYRDGETQYF.

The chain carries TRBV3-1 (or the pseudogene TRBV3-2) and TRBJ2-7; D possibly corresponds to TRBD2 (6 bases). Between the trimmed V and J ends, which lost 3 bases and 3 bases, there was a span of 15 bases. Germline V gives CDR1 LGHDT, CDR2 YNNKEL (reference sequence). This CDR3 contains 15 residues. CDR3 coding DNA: TGTGCCAGCAGCCAGGGGACTCCAGAATACTACGAGCAGTACTTC. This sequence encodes CASSQGTPEYYEQYF.

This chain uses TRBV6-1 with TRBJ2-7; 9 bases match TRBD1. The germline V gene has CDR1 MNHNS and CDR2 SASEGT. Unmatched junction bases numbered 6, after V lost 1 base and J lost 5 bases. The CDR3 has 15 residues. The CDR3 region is CASSEEGTGPHEQYF. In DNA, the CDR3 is TGTGCCAGCAGTGAAGAGGGGACAGGGCCCCACGAGCAGTACTTC.

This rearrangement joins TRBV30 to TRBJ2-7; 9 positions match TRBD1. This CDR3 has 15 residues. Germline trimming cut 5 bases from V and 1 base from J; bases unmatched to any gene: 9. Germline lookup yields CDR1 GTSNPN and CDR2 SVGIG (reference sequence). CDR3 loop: CAWAEDRGDSYEQYF. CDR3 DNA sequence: TGTGCCTGGGCAGAGGACAGGGGCGATTCCTACGAGCAGTACTTC.

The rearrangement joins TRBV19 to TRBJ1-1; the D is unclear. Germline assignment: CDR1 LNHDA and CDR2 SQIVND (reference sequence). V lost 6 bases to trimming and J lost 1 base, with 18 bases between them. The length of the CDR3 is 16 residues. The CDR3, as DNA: TGTGCCAGTAGCCCATCCGCCGGGGATGGGAACACTGAAGCTTTCTTT. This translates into CASSPSAGDGNTEAFF.

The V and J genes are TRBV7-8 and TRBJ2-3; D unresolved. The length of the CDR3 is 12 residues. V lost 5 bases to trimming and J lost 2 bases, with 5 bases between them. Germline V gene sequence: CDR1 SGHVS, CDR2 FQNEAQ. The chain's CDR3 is CASSPFTDTQYF. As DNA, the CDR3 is TGTGCCAGCAGCCCCTTCACAGATACGCAGTATTTT.

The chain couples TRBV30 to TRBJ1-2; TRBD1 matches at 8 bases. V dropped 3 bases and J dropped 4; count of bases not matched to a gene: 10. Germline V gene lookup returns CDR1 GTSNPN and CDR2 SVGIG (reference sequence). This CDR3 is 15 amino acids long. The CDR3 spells CAWSLQGAFSYGYTF. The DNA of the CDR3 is TGTGCCTGGAGCCTTCAGGGGGCTTTTAGCTATGGCTACACCTTC.

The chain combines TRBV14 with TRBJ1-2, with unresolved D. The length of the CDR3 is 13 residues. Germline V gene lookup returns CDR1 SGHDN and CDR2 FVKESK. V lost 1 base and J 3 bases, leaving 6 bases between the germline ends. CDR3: CASSQAFYYGYTF. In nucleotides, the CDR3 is TGTGCCAGCAGCCAAGCTTTTTACTATGGCTACACCTTC. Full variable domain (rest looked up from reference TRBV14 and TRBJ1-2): EAGVTQFPSHSVIEKGQTVTLRCDPISGHDNLYWYRRVMGKEIKFLLHFVKESKQDESGMPNNRFLAERTGGTYSTLKVQPAELEDSGVYFCASSQAFYYGYTFGSGTRLTVV.

CDR3: CASSLEQGFTEAFF. CDR3 DNA sequence: TGTGCCAGCAGCTTAGAACAGGGATTCACTGAAGCTTTCTTT. This chain joins TRBV11-2 and TRBJ1-1; possibly TRBD1 for D (6 bases). Looked up from germline, CDR1 is SGHAT and CDR2 is FQNNGV. Trimming shortened V by 0 bases and J by 4 bases, and 9 bases separated the two germline ends. CDR3 length equals 14 residues.

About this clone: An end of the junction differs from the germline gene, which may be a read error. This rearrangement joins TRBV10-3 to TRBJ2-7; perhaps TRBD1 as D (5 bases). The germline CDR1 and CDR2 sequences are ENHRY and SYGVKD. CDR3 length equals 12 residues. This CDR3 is CAIGDSYYEQYF. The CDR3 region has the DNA TGTGCCATCGGTGACAGTTATTACGAGCAGTACTTC.

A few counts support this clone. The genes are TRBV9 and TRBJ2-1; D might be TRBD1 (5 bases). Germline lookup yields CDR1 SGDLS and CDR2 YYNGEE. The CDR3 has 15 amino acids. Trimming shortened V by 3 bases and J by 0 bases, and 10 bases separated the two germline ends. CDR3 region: CASSATESSYNEQFF. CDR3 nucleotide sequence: TGTGCCAGCAGCGCGACAGAAAGCTCCTACAATGAGCAGTTCTTC.

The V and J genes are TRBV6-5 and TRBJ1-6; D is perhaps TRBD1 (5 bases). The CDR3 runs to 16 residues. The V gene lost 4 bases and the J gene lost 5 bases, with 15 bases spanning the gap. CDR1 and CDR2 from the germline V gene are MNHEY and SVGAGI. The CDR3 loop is CASSLQGVNNNSPLHF. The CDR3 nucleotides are TGTGCCAGCAGTTTACAAGGGGTGAATAATAATTCACCCCTCCACTTT.

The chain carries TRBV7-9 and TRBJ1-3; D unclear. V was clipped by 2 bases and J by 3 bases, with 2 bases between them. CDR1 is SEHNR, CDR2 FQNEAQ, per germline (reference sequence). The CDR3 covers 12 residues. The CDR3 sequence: CASSLNGNTIYF. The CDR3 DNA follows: TGTGCCAGCAGCTTAAATGGAAACACCATATATTTT. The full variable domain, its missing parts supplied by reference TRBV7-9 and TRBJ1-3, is DTGVSQNPRHKITKRGQNVTFRCDPISEHNRLYWYRQTLGQGPEFLTYFQNEAQLEKSRLLSDRFSAERPKGSFSTLEIQRTEQGDSAMYLCASSLNGNTIYFGEGSWLTVV.

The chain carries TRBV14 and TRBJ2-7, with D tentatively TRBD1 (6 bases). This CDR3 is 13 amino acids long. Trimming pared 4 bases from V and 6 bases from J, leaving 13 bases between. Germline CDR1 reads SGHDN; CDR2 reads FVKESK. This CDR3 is CASSLPRGGEQYF. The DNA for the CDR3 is TGTGCCAGCAGCCTTCCCAGGGGCGGCGAGCAGTACTTC.

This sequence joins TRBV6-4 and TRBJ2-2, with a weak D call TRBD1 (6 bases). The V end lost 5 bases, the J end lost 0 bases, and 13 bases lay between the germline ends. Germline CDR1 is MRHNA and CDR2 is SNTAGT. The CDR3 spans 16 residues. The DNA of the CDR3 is TGTGCCAGCAGTCCTACCCGACAGGCGAACACCGGGGAGCTGTTTTTT. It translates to CASSPTRQANTGELFF.

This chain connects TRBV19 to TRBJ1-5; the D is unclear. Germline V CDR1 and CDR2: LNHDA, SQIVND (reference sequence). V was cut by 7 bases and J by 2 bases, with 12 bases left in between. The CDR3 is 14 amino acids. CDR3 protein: CASKTSAGNQPQHF. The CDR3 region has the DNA TGTGCCAGTAAGACCTCGGCGGGCAATCAGCCCCAGCATTTT.

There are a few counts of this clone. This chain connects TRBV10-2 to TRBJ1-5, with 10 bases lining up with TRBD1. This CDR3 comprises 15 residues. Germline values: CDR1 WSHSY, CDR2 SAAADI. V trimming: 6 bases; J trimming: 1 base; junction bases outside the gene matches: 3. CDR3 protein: CASRTGGASNQPQHF. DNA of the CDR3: TGCGCCAGCAGGACAGGGGGCGCGAGCAATCAGCCCCAGCATTTT.

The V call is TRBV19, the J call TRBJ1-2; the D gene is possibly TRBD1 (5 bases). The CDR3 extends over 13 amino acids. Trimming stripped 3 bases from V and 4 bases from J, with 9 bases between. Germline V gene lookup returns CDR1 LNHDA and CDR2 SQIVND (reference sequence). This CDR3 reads CASSIKGTYGYTF. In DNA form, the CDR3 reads TGTGCCAGTAGTATTAAGGGGACCTATGGCTACACCTTC. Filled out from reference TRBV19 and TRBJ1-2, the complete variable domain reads DGGITQSPKYLFRKEGQNVTLSCEQNLNHDAMYWYRQDPGQGLRLIYYSQIVNDFQKGDIAEGYSVSREKKESFPLTVTSAQKNPTAFYLCASSIKGTYGYTFGSGTRLTVV.

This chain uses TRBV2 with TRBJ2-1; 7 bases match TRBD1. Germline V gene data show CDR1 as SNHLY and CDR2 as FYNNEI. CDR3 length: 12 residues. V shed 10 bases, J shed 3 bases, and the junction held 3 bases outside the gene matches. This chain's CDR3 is CATGQDYNEQFF. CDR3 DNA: TGTGCCACCGGACAGGACTACAATGAGCAGTTCTTC.

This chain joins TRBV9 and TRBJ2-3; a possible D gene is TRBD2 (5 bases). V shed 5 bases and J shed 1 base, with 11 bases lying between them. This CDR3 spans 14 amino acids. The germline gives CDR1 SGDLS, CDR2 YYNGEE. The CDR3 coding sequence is TGTGCCAGCAGTAAAGGTAGCGGCACAGATACGCAGTATTTT. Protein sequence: CASSKGSGTDTQYF.

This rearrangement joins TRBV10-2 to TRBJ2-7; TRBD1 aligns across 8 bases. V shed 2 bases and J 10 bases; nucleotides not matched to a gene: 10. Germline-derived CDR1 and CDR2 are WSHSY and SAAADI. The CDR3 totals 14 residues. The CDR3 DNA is TGCGCCAGCAGTGAGGGGGGGACAGGAAAAAAACAGTACTTC. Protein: CASSEGGTGKKQYF.

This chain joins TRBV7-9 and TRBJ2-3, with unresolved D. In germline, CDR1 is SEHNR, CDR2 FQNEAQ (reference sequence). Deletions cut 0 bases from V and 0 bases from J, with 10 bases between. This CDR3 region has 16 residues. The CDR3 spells CASSLASRSSTDTQYF. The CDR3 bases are TGTGCCAGCAGCTTAGCGAGCCGATCTAGCACAGATACGCAGTATTTT.

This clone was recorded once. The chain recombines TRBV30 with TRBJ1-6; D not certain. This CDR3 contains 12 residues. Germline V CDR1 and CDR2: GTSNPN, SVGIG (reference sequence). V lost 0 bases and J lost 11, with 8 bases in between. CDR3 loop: CAWSVHGAPLHF. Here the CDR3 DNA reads TGTGCCTGGAGTGTACACGGGGCACCCCTCCACTTT.

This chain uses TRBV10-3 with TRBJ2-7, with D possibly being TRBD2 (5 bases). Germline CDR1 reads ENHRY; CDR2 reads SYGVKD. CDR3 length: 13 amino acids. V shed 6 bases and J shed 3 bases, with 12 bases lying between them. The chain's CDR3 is CAIRPEGFYEQYF. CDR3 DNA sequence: TGTGCCATCAGACCCGAGGGCTTCTACGAGCAGTACTTC.

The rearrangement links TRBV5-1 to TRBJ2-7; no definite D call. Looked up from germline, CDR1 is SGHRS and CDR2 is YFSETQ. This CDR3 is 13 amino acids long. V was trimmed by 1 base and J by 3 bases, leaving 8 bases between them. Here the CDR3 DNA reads TGCGCCAGCAGCTTGTATATGAGCTACGAGCAGTACTTC. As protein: CASSLYMSYEQYF.

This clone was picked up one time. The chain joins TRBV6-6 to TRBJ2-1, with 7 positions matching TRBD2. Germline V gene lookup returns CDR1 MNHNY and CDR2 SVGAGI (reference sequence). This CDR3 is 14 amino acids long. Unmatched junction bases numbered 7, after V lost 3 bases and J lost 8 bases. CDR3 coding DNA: TGTGCCAGCAGTTATTTGGCGGGAGCTCATGAGCAGTTCTTC. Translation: CASSYLAGAHEQFF.

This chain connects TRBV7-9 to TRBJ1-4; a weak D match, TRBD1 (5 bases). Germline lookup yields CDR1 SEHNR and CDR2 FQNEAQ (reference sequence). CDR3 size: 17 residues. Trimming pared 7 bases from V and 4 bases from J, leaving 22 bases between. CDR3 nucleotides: TGTGCCAGCACCGTAAAAAGACAGCATCTACTTAATGAAAAACTGTTTTTT. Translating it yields CASTVKRQHLLNEKLFF.